This T cell receptor (beta chain) emerged from a study of cytomegalovirus exposure and HLA in healthy donors. As for the study in general: Unique TCR beta sequences numbering about 100 million came from roughly 180 million T cells in an earlier analysis.

Every donor was a healthy person donating bone marrow. PCR amplification relied on 60 Vbeta primers (plus 13 Jbeta primers). Per the original methods: Counted up in a later analysis, unique TCR beta chains came to about 80 million, with around 12 million shared. TCRdb's table, derived via immunoSEQ multiplex PCR, lists solely in-frame clones and lacks some. The V and J calls and clone size are taken from that table; D and trimming were inferred from the DNA. The data contain approximately 89,000 clones, around four fifths of them seen just once; the ten biggest clones take up around 1.5%. The origin of this receptor is a male donor in good health and CMV-seronegative. Sequencing used PBMCs.

The CDR3: CASSSGGISEAFF. The CDR3 DNA reads as TGTGCCAGTAGTTCAGGGGGTATCAGTGAAGCTTTCTTT. The J gene is TRBJ1-1, the V gene TRBV19; 7 bases line up with TRBD1. The trim removed 5 bases at V and 7 bases at J, leaving 7 bases unmatched. The CDR3 spans 13 residues. CDR1 and CDR2 from the germline V gene are LNHDA and SQIVND (reference sequence).